The 16 T cell receptor beta chains reported below all come from one sample, sequenced in a study of T cells in Graves' hyperthyroidism and ophthalmopathy. Amplification targeted TCR beta CDR3 regions from RNA transcripts. The TCR CDR3 first-round RT-PCR relied on the HTBI primer set. TCRdb independently ran MiXCR on the multiplex PCR reads; one entry per CDR3 protein. This table has 500,000 to 750,000 distinct CDR3 sequences, approximately 15% appearing once. The sample was blood. The receptors here all came from a woman under 40 with Graves' hyperthyroidism.

This clonotype was seen a few times. A clone one base away is much larger, so this may be a read error. This chain uses TRBV7-2 with TRBJ2-3; D gene uncertain. The DNA end lines up better with TRBJ1-5; the J call may be wrong. Per the germline V gene, CDR1 is SGHTA and CDR2 is FQGNSA. The CDR3 totals 12 residues. CDR3: CASSLASYTQHF. As DNA, the CDR3 is TGTGCCAGCAGCTTAGCCTCTTATACGCAGCATTTT.

This clonotype has ten or more counts. The rearrangement uses TRBV6-1 and TRBJ2-3; the D call may be TRBD1 or TRBD2 (5 bases each). The CDR3 extends over 14 amino acids. Germline CDR1 reads MNHNS; CDR2 reads SASEGT. V lost 10 bases, J lost 2 bases, and 16 bases lay in between. In DNA, the CDR3 is TGTGCCACCCGCCCGGGACGGGCCACAGATACGCAGTATTTT. Protein: CATRPGRATDTQYF.

The chain employs TRBV7-3 and TRBJ1-1; unclear D gene. Germline V gives CDR1 SGHTA, CDR2 FQGTGA. V lost 2 bases and J lost 1, with 14 bases in between. CDR3 size: 16 residues. The CDR3 loop is CASSLSAQLPNTEAFF. Written as DNA, the CDR3 is TGTGCCAGCAGCTTATCAGCCCAGCTACCGAACACTGAAGCTTTCTTT.

This clonotype was detected ten times or more. The chain combines TRBV12-3 or TRBV12-4 with TRBJ2-1; 7 bases fit TRBD2. The CDR3 has 16 residues. Trimming at V came to 6 bases and at J to 2 bases, leaving 10 bases not matched to a gene. The CDR3, as DNA: TGTGCCAGCAGCACCGAGCGGGACCCAACCTACAATGAGCAGTTCTTC. It yields the protein CASSTERDPTYNEQFF.

This clonotype was picked up many times. The chain combines TRBV30 with TRBJ2-2; no firm D call. The CDR3 totals 13 residues. Trimming left V 0 bases short and J 3 bases short, with 5 bases between. From germline, CDR1 is GTSNPN and CDR2 SVGIG (reference sequence). The CDR3 sequence is CAWSVTHTGELFF. CDR3 nucleotides: TGTGCCTGGAGTGTAACCCACACCGGGGAGCTGTTTTTT.

This clonotype came up a few times. V is TRBV20-1 and J is TRBJ1-2; D is unresolved. Germline V gene lookup returns CDR1 DFQATT and CDR2 SNEGSKA (reference sequence). Deletions cut 6 bases from V and 4 bases from J, with 9 bases between. CDR3 length: 11 residues. CDR3 region: CSALPGYGYTF. The DNA for the CDR3 is TGCAGTGCGCTCCCTGGCTATGGCTACACCTTC.

This clonotype was recorded many times. The rearrangement links TRBV20-1 to TRBJ2-7; the D is unclear. Germline CDR1 DFQATT, CDR2 SNEGSKA (reference sequence). CDR3 length: 14 residues. Trimming removed 3 bases at V and 5 bases at J, with 17 bases between. The CDR3 loop is CSASGPLVVDEQYF. In DNA, the CDR3 is TGCAGTGCTAGTGGGCCGCTAGTAGTCGACGAGCAGTACTTC.

This clonotype was counted a few times. The chain uses TRBV5-1 and TRBJ1-6; D remains unclear. Germline V CDR1 and CDR2: SGHRS, YFSETQ. V was pared by 2 bases and J by 6 bases, with 9 bases between. The CDR3 is 14 residues long. The CDR3, as DNA: TGCGCCAGCAGCTTCTCGGGCCCTAATTCACCCCTCCACTTT. Its translation: CASSFSGPNSPLHF.

Ten or more counts support this clonotype. The V call is TRBV20-1, the J call TRBJ2-7; no definite D call. The CDR3 has 12 amino acids. The germline V gene has CDR1 DFQATT and CDR2 SNEGSKA (reference sequence). CDR3 DNA: TGCAGCACACACGCGGTAGGCTACGAGCAGTACTTC. It encodes CSTHAVGYEQYF.

There are a few counts of this clonotype. The chain recombines TRBV29-1 with TRBJ1-1, with 9 bases identical to TRBD1. CDR1 SQVTM and CDR2 ANQGSEA come from the germline V gene. This CDR3 is 16 amino acids long. CDR3 bases: TGCGGATCACACAGAACCCCGGGACAGGGGAACACTGAAGCTTTCTTT. Translated, it gives CGSHRTPGQGNTEAFF.

The chain recombines TRBV25-1 with TRBJ1-6; 8 bases map to TRBD1. This CDR3 has 17 amino acids. V shed 4 bases and J 7 bases; nucleotides not matched to a gene: 12. CDR1 is MGHDK and CDR2 is SYGVNS in the germline V gene. The CDR3 here is CASSGYSGGVRNSPLHF. Written as DNA, the CDR3 is TGTGCCAGCAGTGGGTATTCAGGGGGCGTACGGAATTCACCCCTCCACTTT.

The sample holds a few counts of this clonotype. The rearrangement uses TRBV20-1 and TRBJ1-5; no clear D. Deletions cut 5 bases from V and 5 bases from J, with 13 bases between. The germline V gene encodes CDR1 DFQATT and CDR2 SNEGSKA (reference sequence). The CDR3 is made up of 13 amino acids. The CDR3 region is CSALDPADQPQHF. The CDR3 DNA is TGCAGTGCTTTGGACCCGGCCGATCAGCCCCAGCATTTT.

CDR3 amino acids: CASSIAVLADSTDTQYF. CDR3 nucleotide sequence: TGTGCCAGTAGTATAGCGGTACTAGCGGATAGCACAGATACGCAGTATTTT. The J gene is TRBJ2-3, the V gene TRBV19, with 8 bases lining up with TRBD2. The length of the CDR3 is 17 residues. Germline V gene sequence: CDR1 LNHDA, CDR2 SQIVND (reference sequence). The J segment lost 0 bases and the V segment lost 1 base, leaving 6 bases of the junction unmatched.

This chain connects TRBV11-2 to TRBJ2-5; TRBD2 matches at 7 bases. This CDR3 is 13 amino acids long. Germline assignment: CDR1 SGHAT and CDR2 FQNNGV. V was clipped by 7 bases and J by 5 bases; unmatched bases: 7. As DNA, the CDR3 is TGTGCCAGCAATCACCAGGGAGGGGAGACCCAGTACTTC. This encodes CASNHQGGETQYF.

This clonotype was seen a few times. The chain links TRBV20-1 to TRBJ1-4, with D tentatively TRBD1 (6 bases). This CDR3 is 15 amino acids long. V was pared by 1 base and J by 1 base, with 10 bases between. Germline loops: CDR1 DFQATT, CDR2 SNEGSKA (reference sequence). CDR3 protein: CSARAKGETNEKLFF. The CDR3 bases are TGCAGTGCTAGAGCCAAGGGGGAAACTAATGAAAAACTGTTTTTT.

This clonotype was picked up many times. This chain uses TRBV10-3 with TRBJ2-7; 8 bases fit TRBD2. J gave up 5 bases and V 3 bases, and 6 bases lay outside the gene matches. This CDR3 is 14 amino acids long. Germline CDR1 reads ENHRY; CDR2 reads SYGVKD. The CDR3 sequence: CAISEPAGVHEQYF. The CDR3 DNA follows: TGTGCCATCAGTGAACCAGCGGGAGTGCACGAGCAGTACTTC.